The 22 T cell receptor beta chains listed next were all sequenced from one sample in a study of T cell changes during pregnancy in multiple sclerosis. Sequenced by immunoSEQ multiplex PCR; TCRdb stores in-frame clones only, minus some. The profile shows about 47,000 clones, 80% to 90% of them singletons. Sequenced material: CD8+ T cells from peripheral blood mononuclear cells, taken in the second trimester of pregnancy. The origin of the receptors is a female donor with multiple sclerosis, enrolled in a pregnancy study.

The rearrangement joins TRBV6-4 to TRBJ1-2, with 9 bases lining up with TRBD1. The CDR3 spans 15 residues. The J segment lost 7 bases and the V segment lost 3 bases, leaving 9 bases of the junction unmatched. Per the germline V gene, CDR1 is MRHNA and CDR2 is SNTAGT. The CDR3 loop is CASSDTGQGLFGYTF. The CDR3 DNA sequence: TGTGCCAGCAGTGATACGGGACAGGGTCTCTTTGGCTACACCTTC.

The V call is TRBV10-3, the J call TRBJ1-2; D ambiguous. CDR1 and CDR2 (germline): ENHRY, SYGVKD. Trimming stripped 6 bases from V and 4 bases from J, with 6 bases between. The CDR3 loop spans 11 amino acids. The CDR3 DNA is TGTGCCATCAGGCACAGCTATGGCTACACCTTC. Translation: CAIRHSYGYTF.

The rearrangement joins TRBV15 to TRBJ1-1; the match to TRBD1 covers 9 bases. The ends lost 5 bases at V and 2 bases at J; junction bases unmatched: 9. CDR1 LNHNV and CDR2 YYDKDF come from the germline V gene (reference sequence). This CDR3 spans 16 amino acids. CDR3 sequence: CATSLTRQGVNTEAFF. CDR3 nucleotides: TGTGCCACCAGCCTGACAAGACAGGGGGTAAACACTGAAGCTTTCTTT.

CDR3 amino acids: CASSGQKSGAIYEQYF. For the CDR3, the DNA is TGTGCCAGCAGCGGTCAGAAGTCAGGGGCCATCTACGAGCAGTACTTC. J is TRBJ2-7 and V is TRBV9, with D possibly TRBD1 on 6 matching bases. The CDR3 length is 16 residues. CDR1 and CDR2 (germline): SGDLS, YYNGEE. The V end was cut by 3 bases, the J end by 3 bases, with 19 bases between.

V is TRBV4-1 and J is TRBJ2-1, with 7 bases fitting TRBD1. The CDR3 has 15 residues. J lost 4 bases, V lost 4 bases, and 7 bases had no gene match. The germline V gene has CDR1 MGHRA and CDR2 YSYEKL. CDR3 sequence: CASSLGQALYNEQFF. Here the CDR3 DNA reads TGCGCCAGCAGCCTTGGACAGGCCTTGTACAATGAGCAGTTCTTC.

The CDR3 DNA reads TGTGCCAGCAGTTGGGGGACTAGCGGACCTCAGCAGTTCTTC. Translation gives CASSWGTSGPQQFF. The chain uses TRBV27 and TRBJ2-1; 11 bases are a match to TRBD2. Germline V gives CDR1 MNHEY, CDR2 SMNVEV (reference sequence). CDR3 length equals 14 residues. Losses at the gene ends were 4 bases for V and 11 bases for J; bases not matched to a gene: 7.

This clone has only one observation. The chain carries TRBV18 and TRBJ1-1, with TRBD1 identical over 9 bases. This CDR3 has 15 residues. Germline CDR1 reads KGHSH; CDR2 reads LQKENI. J gave up 1 base and V 8 bases, and 8 bases lay outside the gene matches. CDR3 nucleotides: TGTGCCAGCCAATCGGACAGGGGAAGGAACACTGAAGCTTTCTTT. Amino acids: CASQSDRGRNTEAFF.

The rearrangement uses TRBV18 and TRBJ1-4; D remains unclear. Germline values: CDR1 KGHSH, CDR2 LQKENI. Between the trimmed V and J ends, which lost 9 bases and 4 bases, there was a span of 21 bases. The CDR3 runs 16 residues. The DNA for the CDR3 is TGTGCCAGTCACCCAAACGGGGAAAAGGGTAATGAAAAACTGTTTTTT. This encodes CASHPNGEKGNEKLFF.

This clone came up once. The chain links TRBV6-1 to TRBJ1-5, with D tentatively TRBD1 (5 bases). CDR1 MNHNS and CDR2 SASEGT come from the germline V gene. There are 15 residues in the CDR3. V gave up 7 bases and J gave up 3 bases, with 16 bases separating them. The CDR3 loop is CASIPPGGINQPQHF. CDR3 DNA: TGTGCCAGCATTCCCCCGGGGGGTATCAATCAGCCCCAGCATTTT.

This clone has a handful of counts. The chain links TRBV10-1 to TRBJ2-5; the match to TRBD2 covers 8 bases. V lost 4 bases to trimming and J lost 5 bases; unmatched junction nucleotides: 12. CDR1 is WNHNN, CDR2 SYGVQD, per germline (reference sequence). CDR3 size: 16 residues. CDR3 sequence reads: CASSGRGAGEGETQYF. CDR3 coding DNA: TGCGCCAGCAGTGGTCGGGGAGCGGGAGAAGGGGAGACCCAGTACTTC.

In this sample, this clone turned up once. The V call is TRBV9, the J call TRBJ2-2; possibly TRBD2 for D (5 bases). Germline lookup yields CDR1 SGDLS and CDR2 YYNGEE. The CDR3 is 18 residues long. V lost 0 bases, J lost 1 base, and 16 bases lay in between. CDR3 DNA: TGTGCCAGCAGCGTAGGGGATGTATCGGGAAGGAACACCGGGGAGCTGTTTTTT. Amino acid sequence: CASSVGDVSGRNTGELFF.

The genes are TRBV4-1 and TRBJ2-7, with 7 positions matching TRBD2. CDR1 MGHRA and CDR2 YSYEKL come from the germline V gene. J lost 6 bases, V lost 5 bases, and 7 bases had no gene match. This CDR3 spans 13 amino acids. CDR3 coding DNA: TGCGCCAGCAGCTCCCAGCGGGGAACCGAGCAGTACTTC. Translating it yields CASSSQRGTEQYF.

The J gene is TRBJ2-7, the V gene TRBV4-1, with 13 bases lining up with TRBD2. CDR1 and CDR2 from the germline V gene are MGHRA and YSYEKL. The CDR3 is 18 amino acids. V shed 0 bases and J 4 bases; nucleotides not matched to a gene: 9. CDR3 protein: CASSQEEVGLAGVYEQYF. The CDR3 region has the DNA TGCGCCAGCAGCCAAGAAGAGGTCGGACTAGCGGGGGTTTACGAGCAGTACTTC.

The chain combines TRBV5-1 with TRBJ2-1, with 10 bases fitting TRBD1. Per the germline V gene, CDR1 is SGHRS and CDR2 is YFSETQ. The trim removed 3 bases at V and 6 bases at J, leaving 6 bases unmatched. The length of the CDR3 is 15 residues. The CDR3 bases are TGCGCCAGCAGCTCCCCCCGGACAGGGGGCAATGAGCAGTTCTTC. Protein product: CASSSPRTGGNEQFF.

This clone was counted only a few times. The V and J genes are TRBV2 and TRBJ2-1, with D perhaps matching TRBD2 (7 bases). Deletions cut 10 bases from V and 6 bases from J, with 19 bases between. The germline CDR1 and CDR2 sequences are SNHLY and FYNNEI. CDR3 length equals 14 residues. The CDR3 coding sequence is TGTGCCATTATCGCGGGGGCGCCTTTCAATGAGCAGTTCTTC. Residues: CAIIAGAPFNEQFF.

The chain links TRBV4-1 to TRBJ1-1; D is unresolved. V was clipped by 11 bases and J by 7 bases, with 20 bases between them. This CDR3 spans 13 amino acids. From germline, CDR1 is MGHRA and CDR2 YSYEKL. The CDR3 DNA reads as TGCGCCGTCGGATCCCCTCCATCAGGTGAAGCTTTCTTT. Residues: CAVGSPPSGEAFF.

This chain joins TRBV18 and TRBJ2-7; D unclear. V was shortened by 3 bases and J by 3 bases, with 18 bases between the two germline ends. Per germline, CDR1 KGHSH and CDR2 LQKENI. The CDR3 length is 16 residues. In DNA form, the CDR3 reads TGTGCCAGCTCACCTTCGCAGCTTAATAACTACTACGAGCAGTACTTC. Protein sequence: CASSPSQLNNYYEQYF.

This clone was recorded once. V and J are TRBV7-6 and TRBJ2-5; 12 bases line up with TRBD2. Germline loops: CDR1 SGHVS, CDR2 FNYEAQ. J was trimmed by 4 bases and V by 10 bases; bases with no gene match: 1. The CDR3 has 12 residues. This chain's CDR3 is CATSGGVETQYF. CDR3 sequence (DNA): TGTGCCACTAGCGGGGGGGTAGAGACCCAGTACTTC.

The V gene is TRBV27, the J gene TRBJ1-2; the match to TRBD1 covers 10 bases. Germline V gene lookup returns CDR1 MNHEY and CDR2 SMNVEV (reference sequence). The CDR3 is 16 amino acids. V gave up 6 bases and J gave up 1 base; unmatched junction bases: 8. This chain's CDR3 is CASSETGGADNYGYTF. DNA for the CDR3: TGTGCCAGCAGCGAGACAGGGGGCGCGGATAACTATGGCTACACCTTC.

This chain links TRBV4-2 with TRBJ1-1, with D perhaps TRBD1 (5 bases). Germline V lookup: CDR1 LGHNA, CDR2 YNFKEQ. Trimming stripped 0 bases from V and 5 bases from J, with 13 bases between. The CDR3 contains 15 residues. This CDR3 reads CASSQDLGPTTEAFF. CDR3 coding DNA: TGTGCCAGCAGCCAAGATCTGGGGCCGACGACTGAAGCTTTCTTT.

This rearrangement joins TRBV2 to TRBJ2-1; 7 nucleotides match TRBD2. CDR1 is SNHLY and CDR2 is FYNNEI in the germline V gene. After removal of 3 bases from V and 3 bases from J, the junction contained 2 bases not matched to a gene. The CDR3 length is 14 residues. The CDR3 bases are TGTGCCAGCAGTGATGGGAGGGTCTACAATGAGCAGTTCTTC. It yields the protein CASSDGRVYNEQFF.

This sequence joins TRBV5-1 and TRBJ1-2, with 8 bases fitting TRBD1. The V gene end was trimmed by 3 bases and the J gene end by 8 bases; junction bases not matched to a gene: 6. From germline, CDR1 is SGHRS and CDR2 YFSETQ. CDR3 length equals 13 residues. CDR3 loop: CASSSGQGNGYTF. The CDR3, as DNA: TGCGCCAGCAGCTCTGGACAGGGTAACGGCTACACCTTC. The variable domain in full, completed from reference TRBV5-1 and TRBJ1-2, reads KAGVTQTPRYLIKTRGQQVTLSCSPISGHRSVSWYQQTPGQGLQFLFEYFSETQRNKGNFPGRFSGRQFSNSRSEMNVSTLELGDSALYLCASSSGQGNGYTFGSGTRLTVV.